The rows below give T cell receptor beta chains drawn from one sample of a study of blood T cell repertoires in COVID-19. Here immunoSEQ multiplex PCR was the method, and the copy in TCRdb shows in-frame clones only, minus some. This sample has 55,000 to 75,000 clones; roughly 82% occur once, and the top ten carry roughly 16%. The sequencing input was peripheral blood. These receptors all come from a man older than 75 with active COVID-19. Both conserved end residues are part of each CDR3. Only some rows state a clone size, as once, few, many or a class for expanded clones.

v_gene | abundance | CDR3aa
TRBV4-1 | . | CASSQTGTSGSYNEQFF
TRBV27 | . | CASRGTGSHEKLFF
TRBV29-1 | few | CSVVTDRAPYEQYF
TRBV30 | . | CAWSVWTIYEQYF
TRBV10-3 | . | CAIKAGGNSYEQYF
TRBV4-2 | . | CASSRSSTNQETQYF
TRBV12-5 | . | CASGFYGADTQYF
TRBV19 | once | CASRTGLANVLTF
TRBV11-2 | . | CASSFQRETQYF
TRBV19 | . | CASSISSGVYGELFF
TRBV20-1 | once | CSASSSGKAYEQYF
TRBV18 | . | CASSPSGGAGYGYTF
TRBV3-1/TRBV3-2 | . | CASSQAGISGANVLTF
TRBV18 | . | CASSPTSGRVNEQFF
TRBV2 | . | CASQRTSGGADTQYF
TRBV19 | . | CASSITGAGTEAFF
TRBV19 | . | CASSMGQGAHEQYF